These 27 T cell receptor beta chains originate from one sample sequenced in a study of CD8 T cells in Susac syndrome. An input of 0.5 to 1 ug of RNA was subjected to reverse transcription using random hexamers. TCRdb itself ran the immunoSEQ multiplex PCR reads through MiXCR, one entry per CDR3 protein. There are 150,000 to 250,000 distinct CDR3 sequences in the sample; over 90% occur only once, and 0.093% lies in the top ten. Material for sequencing was CD4+ T cells from PBMCs. These receptors all stem from a human donor with multiple sclerosis.

The V and J genes are TRBV27 and TRBJ2-3; D remains unclear. Trimming shortened V by 4 bases and J by 1 base, and 9 bases separated the two germline ends. The CDR3 spans 14 residues. Germline V gives CDR1 MNHEY, CDR2 SMNVEV (reference sequence). In DNA, the CDR3 is TGTGCCAGCAGTTCGAGTACCCGCACAGATACGCAGTATTTT. It codes for CASSSSTRTDTQYF.

The chain uses TRBV7-3 and TRBJ2-3, with D unresolved. Germline loops: CDR1 SGHTA, CDR2 FQGTGA. Between the trimmed V and J ends, which lost 1 base and 2 bases, there was a span of 10 bases. The CDR3 is 15 residues long. CDR3 DNA sequence: TGTGCCAGCAGCTTAAGTCCAGCCCCCACAGATACGCAGTATTTT. Translation: CASSLSPAPTDTQYF.

This clonotype showed up just once. This chain joins TRBV6-5 and TRBJ1-2; D might be TRBD1 (6 bases). V was shortened by 3 bases and J by 8 bases, with 13 bases between the two germline ends. CDR1 and CDR2 (germline): MNHEY, SVGAGI. The CDR3 consists of 13 residues. The CDR3 spells CASSYHREVGYTF. DNA for the CDR3: TGTGCCAGCAGTTATCACAGGGAAGTCGGCTACACCTTC.

J is TRBJ1-2 and V is TRBV5-6; 7 positions match TRBD1. Germline lookup yields CDR1 SGHDT and CDR2 YYEEEE. The CDR3 is 12 residues long. V lost 3 bases and J lost 4; bases outside the gene matches: 0. CDR3 in amino acids: CASSWDSYGYTF. The DNA of the CDR3 is TGTGCCAGCAGCTGGGACAGCTATGGCTACACCTTC. Full variable domain (remainder filled in from reference TRBV5-6 and TRBJ1-2): DAGVTQSPTHLIKTRGQQVTLRCSPKSGHDTVSWYQQALGQGPQFIFQYYEEEERQRGNFPDRFSGHQFPNYSSELNVNALLLGDSALYLCASSWDSYGYTFGSGTRLTVV.

J is TRBJ1-5 and V is TRBV5-1, with a weak D call TRBD1 (5 bases). The CDR3 has 15 amino acids. Germline V gene lookup returns CDR1 SGHRS and CDR2 YFSETQ. The germline V and J ends were trimmed by 0 bases and 6 bases, with 13 bases remaining between them. This CDR3 reads CASSLDSGRGQPQHF. The CDR3 DNA sequence: TGCGCCAGCAGCTTGGATTCGGGGCGAGGTCAGCCCCAGCATTTT. Complete variable domain (other parts from reference TRBV5-1 and TRBJ1-5): KAGVTQTPRYLIKTRGQQVTLSCSPISGHRSVSWYQQTPGQGLQFLFEYFSETQRNKGNFPGRFSGRQFSNSRSEMNVSTLELGDSALYLCASSLDSGRGQPQHFGDGTRLSIL.

The chain recombines TRBV30 with TRBJ1-2; possibly TRBD1 for D (6 bases). V dropped 6 bases and J dropped 2 bases, with 10 bases sitting between them. Germline CDR1 and CDR2: GTSNPN and SVGIG (reference sequence). CDR3 length: 12 amino acids. CDR3 amino acids: CACRQGNYGYTF. The CDR3 DNA reads as TGTGCCTGCCGCCAGGGGAACTATGGCTACACCTTC.

The chain is built from TRBV5-1 and TRBJ2-1; unclear D gene. Germline CDR1 and CDR2: SGHRS and YFSETQ. V dropped 0 bases and J dropped 6 bases, with 7 bases sitting between them. This CDR3 contains 13 residues. The CDR3 region is CASSLERFNEQFF. The CDR3 coding sequence is TGCGCCAGCAGCTTGGAGAGGTTCAATGAGCAGTTCTTC.

The gene calls are TRBV11-2 and TRBJ1-2; D remains ambiguous. CDR1 is SGHAT, CDR2 FQNNGV, per germline. Trimming took off 4 bases at V and 4 bases at J, with 16 bases between the two ends. The CDR3 has 15 residues. The CDR3 region is CASSSRYMDLYGYTF. CDR3 in DNA: TGTGCCAGCAGCTCAAGATACATGGACCTCTATGGCTACACCTTC. Full variable domain (outside the CDR3, taken from reference TRBV11-2 and TRBJ1-2): EAGVAQSPRYKIIEKRQSVAFWCNPISGHATLYWYQQILGQGPKLLIQFQNNGVVDDSQLPKDRFSAERLKGVDSTLKIQPAKLEDSAVYLCASSSRYMDLYGYTFGSGTRLTVV.

The CDR3 protein is CASRREGHEQFF. CDR3 DNA sequence: TGTGCCAGCAGGCGGGAGGGCCATGAGCAGTTCTTC. The V gene is TRBV2, the J gene TRBJ2-1; 9 bases are shared with TRBD2. Germline CDR1 is SNHLY and CDR2 is FYNNEI. V lost 6 bases to trimming and J lost 8 bases; unmatched junction nucleotides: 2. The CDR3 is 12 residues long.

This chain links TRBV9 with TRBJ2-3; tentative D call: TRBD2 (6 bases). CDR1 SGDLS and CDR2 YYNGEE come from the germline V gene. V lost 3 bases and J lost 2, with 10 bases in between. The CDR3 contains 14 residues. CDR3 nucleotides: TGTGCCAGCAGCGATAGCGGCAACACAGATACGCAGTATTTT. It encodes CASSDSGNTDTQYF.

The chain employs TRBV20-1 and TRBJ2-5, with 8 nucleotides matching TRBD1. The germline gives CDR1 DFQATT, CDR2 SNEGSKA (reference sequence). V was clipped by 0 bases and J by 5 bases; unmatched bases: 8. This CDR3 spans 15 amino acids. The CDR3 here is CSARDPGTGDETQYF. The DNA for the CDR3 is TGCAGTGCTAGAGATCCCGGGACAGGCGACGAGACCCAGTACTTC.

This chain links TRBV7-2 with TRBJ2-5, with D possibly TRBD1 on 6 matching bases. The V end was cut by 8 bases, the J end by 3 bases, with 13 bases between. The germline V gene encodes CDR1 SGHTA and CDR2 FQGNSA. CDR3 length: 13 amino acids. The CDR3 bases are TGTGCCAGCCTGAGACAGGCGAAAGAGACCCAGTACTTC. Residues: CASLRQAKETQYF. Full variable domain (remainder filled in from reference TRBV7-2 and TRBJ2-5): GAGVSQSPSNKVTEKGKDVELRCDPISGHTALYWYRQSLGQGLEFLIYFQGNSAPDKSGLPSDRFSAERTGGSVSTLTIQRTQQEDSAVYLCASLRQAKETQYFGPGTRLLVL.

V and J are TRBV2 and TRBJ1-6; 9 positions match TRBD1. V shed 11 bases and J 10 bases; nucleotides not matched to a gene: 9. Germline loops: CDR1 SNHLY, CDR2 FYNNEI. The CDR3 spans 13 residues. The CDR3 DNA follows: TGTGCCGGGGGGGGACAGGGAGAGTCACCCCTCCACTTT. Translating it yields CAGGGQGESPLHF.

The V call is TRBV18, the J call TRBJ2-5; no reliable D call. There are 12 residues in the CDR3. Trimming pared 5 bases from V and 4 bases from J, leaving 8 bases between. Germline CDR1 is KGHSH and CDR2 is LQKENI. CDR3 in DNA: TGTGCCAGCTCAAAAAGGGTAGAGACCCAGTACTTC. Protein sequence: CASSKRVETQYF.

The chain is built from TRBV15 and TRBJ2-7; D is undetermined. The germline V gene encodes CDR1 LNHNV and CDR2 YYDKDF (reference sequence). The CDR3 has 13 residues. The V end was cut by 1 base, the J end by 3 bases, with 7 bases between. DNA of the CDR3: TGTGCCACCAGCAGAGGGTCACTCTACGAGCAGTACTTC. Amino acids: CATSRGSLYEQYF.

This clonotype was observed a single time. CDR3 residues: CSAGMGQATEAFF. CDR3 in DNA: TGCAGTGCTGGGATGGGACAGGCCACTGAAGCTTTCTTT. The chain carries TRBV20-1 and TRBJ1-1; 8 nucleotides align to TRBD1. This CDR3 has 13 residues. Unmatched junction bases numbered 6, after V lost 5 bases and J lost 4 bases. Germline lookup yields CDR1 DFQATT and CDR2 SNEGSKA (reference sequence).

The V and J genes are TRBV7-3 and TRBJ2-3; 11 bases are a match to TRBD2. CDR3 length: 15 amino acids. J was trimmed by 4 bases and V by 5 bases; bases with no gene match: 5. Germline CDR1 SGHTA, CDR2 FQGTGA. The DNA of the CDR3 is TGTGCCAGCAGCCAAAATAGCGGGGGGGCAGATACGCAGTATTTT. Protein sequence: CASSQNSGGADTQYF.

Only one count was recorded for this clonotype. The gene calls are TRBV24-1 and TRBJ1-5; 8 bases are a match to TRBD1. Germline CDR1 reads KGHDR; CDR2 reads SFDVKD. The trim removed 2 bases at V and 3 bases at J, leaving 5 bases unmatched. The length of the CDR3 is 16 residues. The CDR3 is CATSDSGTGNNQPQHF. The DNA for the CDR3 is TGTGCCACCAGTGATTCCGGGACAGGCAACAATCAGCCCCAGCATTTT.

The chain is built from TRBV12-3 or TRBV12-4 and TRBJ2-7; 7 bases align to TRBD2. This CDR3 comprises 14 residues. Germline trimming cut 6 bases from V and 2 bases from J; bases unmatched to any gene: 7. As DNA, the CDR3 is TGTGCCAGCAGCCCCCGGGGGGACGCCTACGAGCAGTACTTC. It codes for CASSPRGDAYEQYF.

The chain has TRBV4-1 and TRBJ2-3; unclear D gene. The V gene's germline CDR1 is MGHRA and CDR2 YSYEKL. Trimming took off 0 bases at V and 0 bases at J, with 7 bases between the two ends. The CDR3 is made up of 15 amino acids. The CDR3 DNA sequence: TGCGCCAGCAGCCAAGAAGAGTCTAGCACAGATACGCAGTATTTT. Amino acid sequence: CASSQEESSTDTQYF.

The V and J genes are TRBV6-1 and TRBJ1-5; 7 positions match TRBD1. Trimming cost V 4 bases and J 6 bases; bases outside gene matches: 6. The germline V gene encodes CDR1 MNHNS and CDR2 SASEGT. The CDR3 has 14 residues. The CDR3 nucleotides are TGTGCCAGCAGTGCTACAGGGGATGTTCAGCCCCAGCATTTT. Translation: CASSATGDVQPQHF.

This chain connects TRBV20-1 to TRBJ2-5; no definite D call. V shed 1 base and J shed 3 bases, with 9 bases lying between them. Germline V lookup: CDR1 DFQATT, CDR2 SNEGSKA (reference sequence). The length of the CDR3 is 13 residues. In DNA, the CDR3 is TGCAGTGCTAGAGTGTACAAGGAAGAGACCCAGTACTTC. It codes for CSARVYKEETQYF.

The gene calls are TRBV25-1 and TRBJ1-1; D might be TRBD1 (6 bases). Trimming removed 1 base at V and 1 base at J, with 13 bases between. Germline lookup yields CDR1 MGHDK and CDR2 SYGVNS. The CDR3 contains 16 residues. This CDR3 is CASSESGAGRNTEAFF. CDR3 in DNA: TGTGCCAGCAGTGAATCGGGGGCGGGCCGGAACACTGAAGCTTTCTTT.

In its sample, this clonotype was seen once. The chain carries TRBV5-1 and TRBJ2-1; either TRBD1 or TRBD2 may supply D (5 bases each). The V gene's germline CDR1 is SGHRS and CDR2 YFSETQ. The germline V and J ends were trimmed by 3 bases and 3 bases, with 13 bases remaining between them. The CDR3 length is 15 residues. CDR3 DNA: TGCGCCAGCAGCTCTTTGGGGGAGCGCTACAATGAGCAGTTCTTC. It specifies CASSSLGERYNEQFF.

The V gene is TRBV29-1, the J gene TRBJ1-5; no firm D call. V was trimmed by 4 bases and J by 3 bases, leaving 10 bases between them. Germline V lookup: CDR1 SQVTM, CDR2 ANQGSEA. The CDR3 is made up of 13 amino acids. The CDR3 nucleotides read TGCAGCGTTGCCCGAACTGCCAATCAGCCCCAGCATTTT. Protein product: CSVARTANQPQHF.

J is TRBJ2-7 and V is TRBV29-1, with 9 bases that match TRBD2. With 4 bases clipped from V and 5 bases from J, the junction kept 3 bases outside the gene matches. The CDR3 loop spans 12 amino acids. CDR1 is SQVTM and CDR2 is ANQGSEA in the germline V gene. CDR3 DNA sequence: TGCAGCGTTGCAGCGGGAGGAAACGAGCAGTACTTC. It codes for CSVAAGGNEQYF.

This clonotype was seen once. The rearrangement joins TRBV5-1 to TRBJ2-7; perhaps TRBD1 as D (5 bases). Germline CDR1 reads SGHRS; CDR2 reads YFSETQ. V shed 4 bases and J shed 4 bases, with 9 bases lying between them. This CDR3 contains 12 residues. CDR3 sequence (DNA): TGCGCCAGCAGCCCGGACATGTACGAGCAGTACTTC. Translating it yields CASSPDMYEQYF.